The 31 T cell receptor beta chains in this list originate from one sample, sequenced in a study of blood T cell repertoires in COVID-19. The repertoire was sequenced with immunoSEQ multiplex PCR; TCRdb's copy has only in-frame clones and lacks some. The repertoire holds roughly 250,000 clones, with around 87% as singletons. The sequenced material came from PBMCs or T cells enriched from blood (not recorded which). The receptors originated from a woman aged 40-49 years with acute COVID-19.

The genes are TRBV5-4 and TRBJ2-7; 10 positions agree with TRBD1. Germline V gene sequence: CDR1 SGHNT, CDR2 YYREEE (reference sequence). The V gene end was trimmed by 0 bases and the J gene end by 5 bases; junction bases not matched to a gene: 5. This CDR3 comprises 15 residues. The CDR3 loop is CASSLAGTGVNEQYF. CDR3 sequence (DNA): TGTGCCAGCAGCTTGGCCGGGACAGGGGTAAACGAGCAGTACTTC.

The V call is TRBV7-9, the J call TRBJ2-1, with D possibly being TRBD2 (5 bases). The CDR3 runs to 15 residues. Germline assignment: CDR1 SEHNR and CDR2 FQNEAQ (reference sequence). Between the trimmed V and J ends, which lost 0 bases and 6 bases, there was a span of 12 bases. CDR3 DNA sequence: TGTGCCAGCAGCTTAGCCGCCGGAGGTCGCAATGAGCAGTTCTTC. Its protein is CASSLAAGGRNEQFF.

The chain carries TRBV7-6 and TRBJ2-7; 10 positions agree with TRBD2. Trimming removed 5 bases from V and 5 bases from J; junction bases left unmatched: 9. Germline V gene sequence: CDR1 SGHVS, CDR2 FNYEAQ. The CDR3 sequence is 15 residues long. For the CDR3, the DNA is TGTGCCAGCAGCGCGCTAGCGGGAGAGTGGGACGAGCAGTACTTC. It encodes CASSALAGEWDEQYF.

This clone was picked up one time. V is TRBV6-5 and J is TRBJ2-1; tentatively, D is TRBD1 (6 bases). CDR3 length: 15 residues. The V gene's germline CDR1 is MNHEY and CDR2 SVGAGI. The V gene lost 5 bases and the J gene lost 3 bases, with 14 bases spanning the gap. CDR3 in DNA: TGTGCCAGCAGTCTACAGGGTCCTGTCTACAATGAGCAGTTCTTC. Protein sequence: CASSLQGPVYNEQFF.

This clone has a handful of counts. The V and J genes are TRBV10-1 and TRBJ2-1; 8 bases match TRBD1. Germline CDR1 and CDR2: WNHNN and SYGVQD (reference sequence). Germline trimming cut 3 bases from V and 9 bases from J; bases unmatched to any gene: 19. The CDR3 extends over 18 amino acids. The CDR3 sequence is CASSEGPGRGHFRGEQFF. CDR3 coding DNA: TGCGCCAGCAGTGAAGGGCCGGGCAGGGGGCATTTTAGGGGTGAGCAGTTCTTC.

The rearrangement links TRBV5-1 to TRBJ2-1; 13 positions match TRBD2. Germline values: CDR1 SGHRS, CDR2 YFSETQ. The CDR3 length is 17 residues. J was trimmed by 2 bases and V by 3 bases; bases with no gene match: 5. The CDR3 reads CASSSGLAGDTYNEQFF. CDR3 DNA: TGCGCCAGCAGCTCCGGACTAGCGGGAGACACCTACAATGAGCAGTTCTTC.

The chain uses TRBV4-1 and TRBJ2-3; 8 positions match TRBD2. The germline V gene has CDR1 MGHRA and CDR2 YSYEKL. The CDR3 consists of 17 residues. V gave up 0 bases and J gave up 5 bases; unmatched junction bases: 10. The CDR3 loop reads CASSQDSRAAGEDTQYF. The CDR3 nucleotides read TGCGCCAGCAGCCAAGATAGTCGAGCAGCGGGAGAAGATACGCAGTATTTT.

This chain uses TRBV29-1 with TRBJ2-3; 9 bases map to TRBD2. The germline CDR1 and CDR2 sequences are SQVTM and ANQGSEA. CDR3 length: 13 residues. CDR3 sequence: CSTKREGTDTQYF. CDR3 coding DNA: TGCAGTACCAAGCGGGAGGGCACAGATACGCAGTATTTT.

The V gene is TRBV18, the J gene TRBJ2-2, with 12 bases fitting TRBD1. Unmatched junction bases numbered 8, after V lost 5 bases and J lost 7 bases. Germline V lookup: CDR1 KGHSH, CDR2 LQKENI. The CDR3 runs to 16 residues. The CDR3 loop reads CASSSRDRGLSGELFF. The CDR3 DNA follows: TGTGCCAGCTCATCCCGGGACAGGGGGCTTAGCGGGGAGCTGTTTTTT.

Note on this clone: A much larger clone sits a single nucleotide away, making a read error possible. The chain couples TRBV10-2 to TRBJ2-7, with 11 bases identical to TRBD1. Per germline, CDR1 WSHSY and CDR2 SAAADI. Trimming removed 6 bases from V and 2 bases from J; junction bases left unmatched: 3. This CDR3 region has 14 residues. CDR3 in amino acids: CASRPGQGAYEQYF. The CDR3 DNA sequence: TGCGCCAGCAGGCCGGGACAGGGGGCCTACGAGCAGTACTTC.

The rearrangement links TRBV6-1 to TRBJ1-5, with D possibly matching TRBD1 (5 bases). This CDR3 contains 14 residues. The V end was cut by 2 bases, the J end by 5 bases, with 10 bases between. CDR1 and CDR2 from the germline V gene are MNHNS and SASEGT. The CDR3 region has the DNA TGTGCCAGCAGTGAACCGGGGGACGATCAGCCCCAGCATTTT. This translates into CASSEPGDDQPQHF.

The gene calls are TRBV7-9 and TRBJ1-2; 8 nucleotides match TRBD1. Germline CDR1 and CDR2: SEHNR and FQNEAQ (reference sequence). CDR3 length equals 17 residues. V dropped 3 bases and J dropped 6; count of bases not matched to a gene: 15. The CDR3 bases are TGTGCCAGCAGCTTTGGACTCTCCAGGGGGCGCGAAAATGGCTACACCTTC. Protein: CASSFGLSRGRENGYTF.

CDR3 sequence: CASSPRGMNTEAFF. Here the CDR3 DNA reads TGTGCCAGCAGCCCCAGGGGCATGAACACTGAAGCTTTCTTT. The rearrangement links TRBV11-2 to TRBJ1-1, with D tentatively TRBD1 (6 bases). This CDR3 has 14 amino acids. Germline V lookup: CDR1 SGHAT, CDR2 FQNNGV. The V end lost 5 bases, the J end lost 0 bases, and 10 bases lay between the germline ends.

The chain has TRBV5-1 and TRBJ2-7; 9 bases match TRBD2. The CDR3 is made up of 17 amino acids. CDR1 is SGHRS, CDR2 YFSETQ, per germline. With 0 bases clipped from V and 6 bases from J, the junction kept 13 bases outside the gene matches. The CDR3 protein is CASSLVAPGLAGIEQYF. The CDR3 region has the DNA TGCGCCAGCAGCTTGGTTGCACCCGGGCTAGCGGGAATCGAGCAGTACTTC.

This sequence joins TRBV7-3 and TRBJ1-1; 9 positions match TRBD1. The CDR3 runs 16 residues. The ends lost 2 bases at V and 7 bases at J; junction bases unmatched: 11. Germline loops: CDR1 SGHTA, CDR2 FQGTGA. CDR3 sequence reads: CASSLDRGLVHGEAFF. The CDR3 DNA is TGTGCCAGCAGCTTAGACAGGGGGTTAGTGCATGGTGAAGCTTTCTTT.

The V call is TRBV19, the J call TRBJ2-5, with TRBD1 identical over 9 bases. Germline loops: CDR1 LNHDA, CDR2 SQIVND (reference sequence). This CDR3 comprises 16 residues. J lost 5 bases, V lost 4 bases, and 11 bases had no gene match. DNA for the CDR3: TGTGCCAGTAGTAGCTTCGGGACAGGGAGCCCGGAGACCCAGTACTTC. Protein product: CASSSFGTGSPETQYF.

V is TRBV5-5 and J is TRBJ2-3; 8 positions match TRBD1. The trim removed 4 bases at V and 1 base at J, leaving 5 bases unmatched. Per the germline V gene, CDR1 is SGHKS and CDR2 is YYEKEE (reference sequence). The CDR3 loop spans 15 amino acids. In nucleotides, the CDR3 is TGTGCCAGCAGCACATTACAGGGGGGCACAGATACGCAGTATTTT. Amino acid sequence: CASSTLQGGTDTQYF.

The chain is built from TRBV2 and TRBJ2-3, with D possibly matching TRBD1 (6 bases). The CDR3 has 15 residues. Looked up from germline, CDR1 is SNHLY and CDR2 is FYNNEI. V dropped 6 bases and J dropped 2 bases, with 15 bases sitting between them. In nucleotides, the CDR3 is TGTGCCAGCAGGAAAACCGGGACACCCACAGATACGCAGTATTTT. It translates to CASRKTGTPTDTQYF.

The chain is built from TRBV25-1 and TRBJ2-3, with 8 bases lining up with TRBD1. Trimming took 3 bases from V and 2 from J; bases not matched to a gene: 4. Germline V gene sequence: CDR1 MGHDK, CDR2 SYGVNS. This CDR3 spans 15 amino acids. This CDR3 is CASSETGEITDTQYF. CDR3 in DNA: TGTGCCAGCAGTGAGACAGGGGAAATCACAGATACGCAGTATTTT.

This clone was observed a single time. The chain recombines TRBV9 with TRBJ1-2; TRBD1 agrees at 10 bases. V lost 4 bases and J lost 4; bases outside the gene matches: 10. Germline-derived CDR1 and CDR2 are SGDLS and YYNGEE. The CDR3 is 16 amino acids. The DNA for the CDR3 is TGTGCCAGCAGCCAGACAGGGGGCTCGATAATCTATGGCTACACCTTC. Encoded protein: CASSQTGGSIIYGYTF.

This rearrangement joins TRBV7-3 to TRBJ2-2, with TRBD2 identical over 7 bases. This CDR3 has 15 amino acids. From germline, CDR1 is SGHTA and CDR2 FQGTGA. V was clipped by 2 bases and J by 7 bases; unmatched bases: 7. The CDR3 loop is CASSLSPGGGGELFF. CDR3 in DNA: TGTGCCAGCAGCTTATCTCCGGGGGGAGGCGGGGAGCTGTTTTTT.

For the CDR3, the DNA is TGTGCCATCAGTGGGATGTGGACAGCCCTTTCCTCTGGGGCCAACGTCCTGACTTTC. This translates into CAISGMWTALSSGANVLTF. The V call is TRBV10-3, the J call TRBJ2-6, with D maybe TRBD1 (6 bases). CDR3 length equals 19 residues. V gave up 4 bases and J gave up 0 bases, with 19 bases separating them. Germline CDR1 reads ENHRY; CDR2 reads SYGVKD.

This chain uses TRBV11-2 with TRBJ2-2; 8 bases map to TRBD1. Per germline, CDR1 SGHAT and CDR2 FQNNGV. V gave up 2 bases and J gave up 5 bases; unmatched junction bases: 7. The CDR3 sequence is 16 residues long. The CDR3 bases are TGTGCCAGCAGCTTACGCAGGGGGCGAGATACCGGGGAGCTGTTTTTT. This sequence encodes CASSLRRGRDTGELFF.

The chain recombines TRBV5-8 with TRBJ2-7, with TRBD2 matching 7 bases. This CDR3 has 16 amino acids. Germline V lookup: CDR1 SGHTS, CDR2 YDEGEE. The J segment lost 6 bases and the V segment lost 1 base, leaving 13 bases of the junction unmatched. CDR3 DNA: TGTGCCAGCAGCTTGTCGGGGTCCGGACTAGATATCGAGCAGTACTTC. Protein: CASSLSGSGLDIEQYF.

The chain is built from TRBV5-4 and TRBJ2-7; 9 bases line up with TRBD2. Looked up from germline, CDR1 is SGHNT and CDR2 is YYREEE (reference sequence). The V gene end was trimmed by 4 bases and the J gene end by 4 bases; junction bases not matched to a gene: 9. This CDR3 contains 15 residues. Here the CDR3 DNA reads TGTGCCAGCAGCCCGAATAGCGGGAGTGTTTACGAGCAGTACTTC. Translated, it gives CASSPNSGSVYEQYF. The full variable domain, completed using reference TRBV5-4 and TRBJ2-7, is ETGVTQSPTHLIKTRGQQVTLRCSSQSGHNTVSWYQQALGQGPQFIFQYYREEENGRGNFPPRFSGLQFPNYSSELNVNALELDDSALYLCASSPNSGSVYEQYFGPGTRLTVT.

The rearrangement joins TRBV11-2 to TRBJ1-2, with D unclear. CDR3 length: 14 amino acids. V was pared by 2 bases and J by 2 bases, with 9 bases between. The germline CDR1 and CDR2 sequences are SGHAT and FQNNGV. The chain's CDR3 is CASSLNPRNYGYTF. The CDR3 DNA reads as TGTGCCAGCAGCTTAAACCCCCGGAACTATGGCTACACCTTC.

The chain couples TRBV6-5 to TRBJ2-5, with TRBD2 matching 10 bases. V was clipped by 6 bases and J by 3 bases; unmatched bases: 4. The CDR3 has 14 residues. From germline, CDR1 is MNHEY and CDR2 SVGAGI. In nucleotides, the CDR3 is TGTGCCAGCAGCGTTGGACTAGCGGAAGAGACCCAGTACTTC. Amino acids: CASSVGLAEETQYF.

In the case of this clone: The sample carries other DNA sequences with the same CDR3. The chain has TRBV2 and TRBJ2-2, with 9 positions matching TRBD2. Losses at the gene ends were 0 bases for V and 8 bases for J; bases not matched to a gene: 7. Germline assignment: CDR1 SNHLY and CDR2 FYNNEI. This CDR3 is 16 amino acids long. The CDR3 region has the DNA TGTGCCAGCAGTGAAGCGCGATTAGCGGGAGCTGGGGAGCTGTTTTTT. It specifies CASSEARLAGAGELFF.

The V call is TRBV11-3, the J call TRBJ2-7; TRBD2 agrees at 14 bases. The CDR3 sequence is 15 residues long. Germline loops: CDR1 SGHNT, CDR2 YENEEA. Losses at the gene ends were 2 bases for V and 13 bases for J; bases not matched to a gene: 10. The CDR3 nucleotides are TGTGCCAGCAGCTTACCCGGGACTAGCGGGAGTAGAATATACTTC. Residues: CASSLPGTSGSRIYF.

The V and J genes are TRBV29-1 and TRBJ1-2; 12 bases fit TRBD1. This CDR3 contains 13 residues. V shed 6 bases and J 7 bases; nucleotides not matched to a gene: 6. Germline values: CDR1 SQVTM, CDR2 ANQGSEA. The CDR3 sequence is CSVGTGGASGYTF. In nucleotides, the CDR3 is TGCAGCGTGGGGACAGGGGGCGCCTCTGGCTACACCTTC.

The chain couples TRBV9 to TRBJ2-7, with D perhaps TRBD2 (6 bases). This CDR3 is 14 amino acids long. The V and J ends lost 1 base and 3 bases respectively, with 11 bases between them. The germline CDR1 and CDR2 sequences are SGDLS and YYNGEE. The CDR3 coding sequence is TGTGCCAGCAGCGTATCTGGGAGGTTCTACGAGCAGTACTTC. Encoded protein: CASSVSGRFYEQYF.